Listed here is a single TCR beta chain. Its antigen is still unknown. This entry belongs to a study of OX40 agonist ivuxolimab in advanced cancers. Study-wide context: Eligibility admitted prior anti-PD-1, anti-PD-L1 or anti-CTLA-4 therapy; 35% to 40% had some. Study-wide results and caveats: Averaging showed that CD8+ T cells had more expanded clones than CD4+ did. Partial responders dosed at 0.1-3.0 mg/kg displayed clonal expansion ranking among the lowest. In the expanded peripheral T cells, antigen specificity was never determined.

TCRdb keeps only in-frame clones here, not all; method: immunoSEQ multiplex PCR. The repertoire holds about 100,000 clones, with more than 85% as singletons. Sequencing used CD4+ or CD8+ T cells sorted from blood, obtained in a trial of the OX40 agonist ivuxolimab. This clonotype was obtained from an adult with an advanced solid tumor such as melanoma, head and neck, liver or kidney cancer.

Here the CDR3 reads CASSLRERHNEQFF. CDR3 coding DNA: TGTGCCAGTAGTTTACGGGAGAGGCACAATGAGCAGTTCTTC. The rearrangement links TRBV19 to TRBJ2-1; TRBD2 is a possible D gene (6 bases). CDR1 is LNHDA and CDR2 is SQIVND in the germline V gene (reference sequence). V lost 5 bases to trimming and J lost 5 bases, with 13 bases between them. The CDR3 covers 14 residues.